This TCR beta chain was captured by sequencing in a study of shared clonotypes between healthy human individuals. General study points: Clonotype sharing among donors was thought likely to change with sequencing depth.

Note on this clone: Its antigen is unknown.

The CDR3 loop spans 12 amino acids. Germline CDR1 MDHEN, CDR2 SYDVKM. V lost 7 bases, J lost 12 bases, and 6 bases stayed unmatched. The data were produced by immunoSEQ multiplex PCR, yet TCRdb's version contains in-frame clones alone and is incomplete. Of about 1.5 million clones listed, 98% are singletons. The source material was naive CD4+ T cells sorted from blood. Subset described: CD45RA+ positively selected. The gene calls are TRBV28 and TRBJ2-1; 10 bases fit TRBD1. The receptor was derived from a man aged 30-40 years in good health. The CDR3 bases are TGTGCCAGCATCAAGGACAGGGGGAGGCAGTTCTTC. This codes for CASIKDRGRQFF.